One sample yielded the 28 T cell receptor beta chains listed below, sequenced in a study of shared clonotypes between healthy human individuals. TCRdb's table, derived via immunoSEQ multiplex PCR, lists solely in-frame clones and lacks some. The table lists roughly 1 million clones, about three quarters of them singletons. The sample taken for sequencing was memory CD4+ T cells sorted from blood. Subset described: CD45RA-negative fraction. The receptors come from a man between 18 and 29 years old in good health.

This chain joins TRBV6-5 and TRBJ2-1; 8 bases agree with TRBD2. The CDR3 consists of 13 residues. Germline trimming cut 7 bases from V and 8 bases from J; bases unmatched to any gene: 7. Per the germline V gene, CDR1 is MNHEY and CDR2 is SVGAGI. CDR3 amino acids: CASTPGLAYEQFF. DNA for the CDR3: TGTGCCAGCACCCCCGGACTAGCATATGAGCAGTTCTTC.

The chain is built from TRBV25-1 and TRBJ1-2; possibly TRBD1 for D (5 bases). The CDR3 is 13 amino acids. Deletions cut 2 bases from V and 10 bases from J, with 14 bases between. Germline CDR1 MGHDK, CDR2 SYGVNS. The CDR3 region has the DNA TGTGCCAGCAGTGAAGGCAGGGAGTCTGACTACACCTTC. It translates to CASSEGRESDYTF.

In this sample, this clone turned up a few times. This chain connects TRBV5-5 to TRBJ2-7; no clear D gene. Between the trimmed V and J ends, which lost 2 bases and 0 bases, there was a span of 9 bases. Germline CDR1 reads SGHKS; CDR2 reads YYEKEE (reference sequence). CDR3 length: 14 residues. In DNA, the CDR3 is TGTGCCAGCAGCTTAACGGTTGTCTCCTACGAGCAGTACTTC. Its translation is CASSLTVVSYEQYF. Variable domain in full (rest from reference TRBV5-5 and TRBJ2-7): DAGVTQSPTHLIKTRGQQVTLRCSPISGHKSVSWYQQVLGQGPQFIFQYYEKEERGRGNFPDRFSARQFPNYSSELNVNALLLGDSALYLCASSLTVVSYEQYFGPGTRLTVT.

The rearrangement links TRBV19 to TRBJ2-7; D might be TRBD1 (5 bases). The CDR3 is 12 amino acids. CDR1 LNHDA and CDR2 SQIVND come from the germline V gene (reference sequence). V shed 3 bases and J shed 6 bases, with 9 bases lying between them. The CDR3 region is CASSMLQGEQYF. The CDR3, as DNA: TGTGCCAGTAGTATGCTCCAGGGCGAGCAGTACTTC.

This clone was counted a few times. The chain has TRBV5-1 and TRBJ2-2; D may be TRBD1 or TRBD2 (5 bases each). In germline, CDR1 is SGHRS, CDR2 YFSETQ. V was trimmed by 0 bases and J by 4 bases, leaving 10 bases between them. The CDR3 is 15 residues long. The CDR3: CASSLVWDGTGELFF. The DNA for the CDR3 is TGCGCCAGCAGCTTGGTCTGGGACGGCACCGGGGAGCTGTTTTTT.

The CDR3 DNA follows: TGTGCCAGCAGCCTAACGGGGGGCTATGGCTACACCTTC. The encoded protein is CASSLTGGYGYTF. The rearrangement uses TRBV7-9 and TRBJ1-2; perhaps TRBD1 as D (5 bases). The V and J ends lost 5 bases and 4 bases respectively, with 11 bases between them. Germline lookup yields CDR1 SEHNR and CDR2 FQNEAQ (reference sequence). CDR3 length: 13 amino acids. The full variable domain, rest sourced from reference TRBV7-9 and TRBJ1-2, is DTGVSQNPRHKITKRGQNVTFRCDPISEHNRLYWYRQTLGQGPEFLTYFQNEAQLEKSRLLSDRFSAERPKGSFSTLEIQRTEQGDSAMYLCASSLTGGYGYTFGSGTRLTVV.

There are many counts of this clone. V usage is TRBV6-4 and J usage is TRBJ2-7, with 7 bases identical to TRBD1. The CDR3 spans 16 residues. The germline CDR1 and CDR2 sequences are MRHNA and SNTAGT. Trimming removed 5 bases from V and 1 base from J; junction bases left unmatched: 11. This CDR3 reads CASSPLPGTASYEQYF. CDR3 sequence (DNA): TGTGCCAGCAGTCCCCTGCCCGGGACAGCATCCTACGAGCAGTACTTC.

The chain links TRBV19 to TRBJ1-1; the D is unclear. Trimming shortened V by 1 base and J by 11 bases, and 17 bases separated the two germline ends. Germline CDR1 and CDR2: LNHDA and SQIVND (reference sequence). The CDR3 consists of 14 residues. CDR3 protein: CASSIGRAKREAFF. The DNA for the CDR3 is TGTGCCAGTAGTATAGGGCGGGCCAAAAGGGAGGCTTTCTTT.

This clone has only one observation. V usage is TRBV28 and J usage is TRBJ2-3, with D possibly being TRBD2 (5 bases). Between the trimmed V and J ends, which lost 2 bases and 9 bases, there was a span of 9 bases. Germline CDR1 reads MDHEN; CDR2 reads SYDVKM. This CDR3 is 12 amino acids long. The CDR3, as DNA: TGTGCCAGCAGTTTAGGAGGTTACACGCAGTATTTT. This sequence encodes CASSLGGYTQYF.

The gene calls are TRBV5-6 and TRBJ2-7; weak D call: TRBD2 (5 bases). V was clipped by 5 bases and J by 3 bases, with 21 bases between them. The CDR3 is 16 residues long. Germline V gene lookup returns CDR1 SGHDT and CDR2 YYEEEE. In DNA, the CDR3 is TGTGCCAGCAGTCCGACCGGGTCGGCTCGGGGCTACGAGCAGTACTTC. Amino acids: CASSPTGSARGYEQYF.

The chain uses TRBV11-2 and TRBJ2-7, with D perhaps matching TRBD2 (5 bases). V was shortened by 5 bases and J by 6 bases, with 11 bases between the two germline ends. CDR3 length equals 12 residues. The germline CDR1 and CDR2 sequences are SGHAT and FQNNGV. CDR3 loop: CASSPTEVEQYF. The CDR3 DNA reads as TGTGCCAGCAGCCCCACGGAGGTCGAGCAGTACTTC.

The chain has TRBV27 and TRBJ2-5, with D perhaps being TRBD1 or TRBD2 (5 bases each). The germline V gene has CDR1 MNHEY and CDR2 SMNVEV (reference sequence). The CDR3 has 15 residues. Trimming took off 2 bases at V and 2 bases at J, with 12 bases between the two ends. CDR3 sequence: CASSLQRHRQETQYF. The DNA for the CDR3 is TGTGCCAGCAGTTTACAGCGGCACAGGCAAGAGACCCAGTACTTC.

With respect to this clone: This specimen includes other DNA sequences encoding the same CDR3. V gene TRBV7-2 combines with J gene TRBJ2-3; D gene uncertain. This CDR3 spans 11 amino acids. Germline loops: CDR1 SGHTA, CDR2 FQGNSA. V lost 5 bases and J lost 5, with 5 bases in between. CDR3 sequence: CASSPLDTQYF. The CDR3 DNA follows: TGTGCCAGCAGCCCGTTAGATACGCAGTATTTT.

This clone occurred a few times. The chain joins TRBV4-2 to TRBJ1-3; D gene uncertain. Trimming stripped 0 bases from V and 0 bases from J, with 9 bases between. Germline values: CDR1 LGHNA, CDR2 YNFKEQ. The CDR3 sequence is 16 residues long. The CDR3 is CASSQDHRLSGNTIYF. Here the CDR3 DNA reads TGTGCCAGCAGCCAAGATCACAGACTCTCTGGAAACACCATATATTTT.

The table lists this clone with a few counts. The chain carries TRBV30 and TRBJ1-5; 8 positions match TRBD1. The CDR3 is 17 residues long. Losses at the gene ends were 2 bases for V and 4 bases for J; bases not matched to a gene: 13. CDR1 GTSNPN and CDR2 SVGIG come from the germline V gene (reference sequence). CDR3 bases: TGTGCCTGGAGTAGAGGAGGACAGGGACTTTTAAATCAGCCCCAGCATTTT. This gives the protein CAWSRGGQGLLNQPQHF.

This clone was detected only a few times. The rearrangement links TRBV6-1 to TRBJ1-1; D call uncertain. There are 13 residues in the CDR3. CDR1 is MNHNS, CDR2 SASEGT, per germline. V lost 6 bases to trimming and J lost 1 base, with 9 bases between them. CDR3 loop: CASSDISNTEAFF. The CDR3 coding sequence is TGTGCCAGCAGCGACATATCGAACACTGAAGCTTTCTTT.

The chain joins TRBV7-2 to TRBJ2-7; 7 positions match TRBD2. CDR3 size: 13 residues. The germline V gene encodes CDR1 SGHTA and CDR2 FQGNSA. V was pared by 5 bases and J by 2 bases, with 3 bases of the junction left unmatched. In DNA form, the CDR3 reads TGTGCCAGCAGCCGCAGCGGGGCCTACGAGCAGTACTTC. Amino acids: CASSRSGAYEQYF.

The chain joins TRBV7-9 to TRBJ2-7, with D possibly being TRBD2 (6 bases). This CDR3 comprises 14 residues. Germline lookup yields CDR1 SEHNR and CDR2 FQNEAQ (reference sequence). Trimming took 4 bases from V and 7 from J, leaving 17 bases between them. Here the CDR3 DNA reads TGTGCCAGCAGCTCGCCGGGACTTATGAGAGAGCAGTACTTC. This encodes CASSSPGLMREQYF. Complete variable domain (other parts from reference TRBV7-9 and TRBJ2-7): DTGVSQNPRHKITKRGQNVTFRCDPISEHNRLYWYRQTLGQGPEFLTYFQNEAQLEKSRLLSDRFSAERPKGSFSTLEIQRTEQGDSAMYLCASSSPGLMREQYFGPGTRLTVT.

This clone was observed once. J is TRBJ2-7 and V is TRBV6-6; unclear D gene. The CDR3 runs 11 residues. Trimming removed 5 bases at V and 7 bases at J, with 9 bases between. Per germline, CDR1 MNHNY and CDR2 SVGAGI (reference sequence). Written as DNA, the CDR3 is TGTGCCAGCAGTGACGAAGTAGAGCAGTACTTC. Amino acids: CASSDEVEQYF.

This clone was found a few times. V and J are TRBV30 and TRBJ2-2, with 12 positions matching TRBD2. This CDR3 has 19 amino acids. With 4 bases clipped from V and 3 bases from J, the junction kept 15 bases outside the gene matches. Germline assignment: CDR1 GTSNPN and CDR2 SVGIG (reference sequence). The CDR3 coding sequence is TGTGCCTGGACTTCTAGCGGGAGGGCCTTGAGGGCCCACACCGGGGAGCTGTTTTTT. Protein product: CAWTSSGRALRAHTGELFF.

This clone was detected a few times. The CDR3 DNA reads TGTGCCAGCAGCTTAGGGGGTGGGGGCTCCTACAATGAGCAGTTCTTC. Protein product: CASSLGGGGSYNEQFF. V usage is TRBV7-8 and J usage is TRBJ2-1; D may correspond to TRBD1 or TRBD2 (5 bases each). The CDR3 length is 16 residues. CDR1 is SGHVS and CDR2 is FQNEAQ in the germline V gene. Trimming took 1 base from V and 0 from J, leaving 10 bases between them.

The chain joins TRBV6-5 to TRBJ1-4; 9 bases are shared with TRBD1. The CDR3 is 15 residues long. V dropped 2 bases and J dropped 14; count of bases not matched to a gene: 12. The V gene's germline CDR1 is MNHEY and CDR2 SVGAGI. Here the CDR3 reads CASSYLPGQGQRLFF. The CDR3 DNA is TGTGCCAGCAGTTACCTACCGGGACAGGGTCAAAGGCTGTTTTTT.

Only a few counts were recorded for this clone. The rearrangement links TRBV30 to TRBJ1-1, with no clear D. The CDR3 contains 15 residues. V lost 2 bases and J lost 4, with 17 bases in between. Germline values: CDR1 GTSNPN, CDR2 SVGIG (reference sequence). The CDR3, as DNA: TGTGCCTGGAGTAGGAGTTCGCGTAGGCTCACTGAAGCTTTCTTT. It encodes CAWSRSSRRLTEAFF.

V usage is TRBV18 and J usage is TRBJ2-3; 7 nucleotides align to TRBD1. V was clipped by 4 bases and J by 6 bases; unmatched bases: 7. This CDR3 contains 14 residues. Germline loops: CDR1 KGHSH, CDR2 LQKENI. CDR3 nucleotides: TGTGCCAGCTCACTCCAAGGGGGCCGGGATACGCAGTATTTT. Its translation is CASSLQGGRDTQYF.

This clone was picked up one time. The J gene is TRBJ1-3, the V gene TRBV5-6; D remains ambiguous. Trimming took 0 bases from V and 3 from J, leaving 13 bases between them. The CDR3 runs to 16 residues. Per the germline V gene, CDR1 is SGHDT and CDR2 is YYEEEE. Written as DNA, the CDR3 is TGTGCCAGCAGCTTGGGACAAAACGCTCATGGAAACACCATATATTTT. It codes for CASSLGQNAHGNTIYF. Looking up the rest from reference TRBV5-6 and TRBJ1-3 gives the full variable domain: DAGVTQSPTHLIKTRGQQVTLRCSPKSGHDTVSWYQQALGQGPQFIFQYYEEEERQRGNFPDRFSGHQFPNYSSELNVNALLLGDSALYLCASSLGQNAHGNTIYFGEGSWLTVV.

This sequence joins TRBV9 and TRBJ1-4; D is unresolved. The V end was cut by 1 base, the J end by 8 bases, with 12 bases between. The CDR3 runs 14 residues. Looked up from germline, CDR1 is SGDLS and CDR2 is YYNGEE. The CDR3 nucleotides are TGTGCCAGCAGCGTAAACGCGGGAAAGGAAAAACTGTTTTTT. The encoded protein is CASSVNAGKEKLFF. The full variable domain, completed using reference TRBV9 and TRBJ1-4, is DSGVTQTPKHLITATGQRVTLRCSPRSGDLSVYWYQQSLDQGLQFLIQYYNGEERAKGNILERFSAQQFPDLHSELNLSSLELGDSALYFCASSVNAGKEKLFFGSGTQLSVL.

The V and J genes are TRBV9 and TRBJ1-5; possible D gene TRBD1, 6 bases. V gave up 0 bases and J gave up 9 bases, with 13 bases separating them. Germline CDR1 reads SGDLS; CDR2 reads YYNGEE. This CDR3 is built from 14 residues. The DNA for the CDR3 is TGTGCCAGCAGCGTAGCACAGGGCGGCGGGCCCCAGCATTTT. It codes for CASSVAQGGGPQHF.

In its sample, this clone was seen a few times. A much larger clone lies a single base off, so this may be a read error. Additional DNA sequences in this sample encode the identical CDR3. The chain recombines TRBV2 with TRBJ1-2, with no clear D. This CDR3 is 13 amino acids long. The V end was cut by 1 base, the J end by 0 bases, with 3 bases between. Germline V gene data show CDR1 as SNHLY and CDR2 as FYNNEI. The CDR3 bases are TGTGCCAGCAGTGAAGGGGCTAACTATGGCTACACCTTC. Protein sequence: CASSEGANYGYTF.